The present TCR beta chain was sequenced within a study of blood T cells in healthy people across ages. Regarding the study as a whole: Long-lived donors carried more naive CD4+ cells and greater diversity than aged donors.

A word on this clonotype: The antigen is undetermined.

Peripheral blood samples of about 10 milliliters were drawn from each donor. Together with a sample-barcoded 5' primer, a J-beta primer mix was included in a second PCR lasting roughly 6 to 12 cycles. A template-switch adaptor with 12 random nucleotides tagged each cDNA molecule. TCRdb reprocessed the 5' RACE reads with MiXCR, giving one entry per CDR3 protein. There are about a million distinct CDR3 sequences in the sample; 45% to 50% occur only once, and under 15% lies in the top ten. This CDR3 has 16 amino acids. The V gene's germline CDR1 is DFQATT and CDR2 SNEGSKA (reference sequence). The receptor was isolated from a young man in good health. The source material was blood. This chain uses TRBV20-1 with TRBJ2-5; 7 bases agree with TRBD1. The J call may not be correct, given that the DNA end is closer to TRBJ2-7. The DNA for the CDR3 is TGCAGTGCTAGAGCGATCAGACAGGGCCCTGGCTACGAGCAGTACTTC. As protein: CSARAIRQGPGYEQYF.